This T cell receptor (beta chain) emerged from a study of cytomegalovirus exposure and HLA in healthy donors (dated by TCRdb to the late 2010s). Regarding the research as a whole: In an earlier analysis of 550 to 750 of the donors, 250 to 350 Gb of sequence data and about 110 million unique TCR beta sequences from about 179 million T cells were reported. An early release that covered fewer than 800 HLA-typed donors contained approximately 300 gigabases of sequencing data and tens of millions of unique TCR sequences. Among the roughly 390 genotyped donors, more than 70% belonged to the genetic ancestry cluster associated with self-reported Caucasian donors. The study aimed to test whether signatures of past pathogen exposure could be identified by cataloging public T cell receptors. The study profiled the T cell repertoires of 666 subjects by immunosequencing and related them to cytomegalovirus serostatus. Along with the approximately 700-subject first cohort, a separate validation cohort of around 120 different subjects was used. High-throughput TCR immunosequencing, statistical association of individual TCRs with disease status, and machine learning were combined to predict cytomegalovirus infection status. In a later analysis, previously published TCR beta repertoires from roughly 710 donors were re-analyzed and high-resolution HLA genotyping was added so that TCR occurrence patterns could be studied. Rather than using new phenotypic data, the later analysis identified candidate immune exposures from TCR beta sequences and from how often those sequences occurred across donors. In an earlier analysis of around 540 of the donors, high-throughput TCR beta sequencing was used to judge whether each TCR beta V gene segment behaved as functional or pseudogenic. Donor age, sex, ethnicity and CMV serostatus were compiled together with the repertoire data. In a later genetic analysis, genome-wide SNP genotypes for about three fifths of the roughly 670 donors were used, and that subset was treated as a discovery cohort. Every discovery cohort repertoire had been produced on one sequencing platform. HLA typing included class I and class II loci at four-digit resolution. Typing coverage varied by locus: about 620-630 donors for A, B, C, DRB1 and DQB1; roughly 500 for DQA1; nearly 610 for DPA1; 450 to 480 for DPB1. Four or five DR-DQ haplotypes were treated as single units for association and clustering because of strong linkage in the cohort. On average, about 200,000 unique TCR beta nucleotide sequences were sequenced per donor among a few hundred genotyped donors of the cohort, with approximately 18% of those sequences being non-productive. The investigation overall reported the following: According to the authors, the approach could potentially be generalized to other disease states and immunological phenotypes. In a later genetic analysis, fewer N-insertions in productive TCRs were reported among donors in an Asian-associated ancestry cluster than the roughly 670-donor mean. CMV serostatus was the only immune exposure information available for the cohort. Because the 87-base-pair reads could not distinguish some IMGT-functional V segments, including TRBV6-2 and TRBV6-3, those segments were excluded. A later analysis found that most CMV-associated TCR beta chains appeared HLA-restricted, with HLA associations seemingly driven largely by CMV exposure. In a later genetic analysis, a missense DCLRE1C variant was associated with V-gene and J-gene trimming of TCR beta chains, and the association was replicated in an independent cohort. Across donors, most TCR sequences were observed very rarely, whereas some public TCRs were present in many individuals. In a later analysis, TCR association rates were found to vary across HLA loci, with the most associated TCRs seen for DRB1 alleles and the fewest for HLA-C alleles. Assigning TCR associations to individual alleles was difficult when HLA alleles, especially DR and DQ, strongly co-occurred. In the study, approximately 160 TCR beta chains were listed as associated with cytomegalovirus. Specific HLA alleles were associated with 16,951 TCR beta sequences at a false discovery rate of 0.05 in a later analysis. A further reported finding was that TCR beta sequences accurately predicted the HLA-A and HLA-B alleles for most subjects in the first cohort. A cluster of highly shared sequence variants was judged likely to represent a technical artifact of the sequencing pipeline. Cytomegalovirus status was reported to be diagnosed by the classifier with high specificity and sensitivity in both the original and validation cohorts. Because HLA typing was missing for some donors at each locus, association tests included only the typed subset. A later analysis reported that several top co-occurrence clusters appeared linked to parvovirus B19, influenza, CMV and Epstein-Barr virus. Roughly uniform sequencing depth across donors was assumed in presence/absence analyses, although this assumption may not hold. Linkage disequilibrium might explain the correlated functional status among segregating V segments, but an unknown experimental factor could not be excluded. Compared with equally common non-associated chains, HLA-associated TCR beta chains in a later analysis were more clonally expanded and had lower generation probabilities. An earlier analysis of approximately 590 of the donors showed that most TCR beta V segments appeared in productive rearrangements either about 90% or about 30% of the time, which broadly matched IMGT annotations. Only TCR beta chains were sequenced in this cohort, and the absence of alpha or paired-chain data limited detectable features. In vitro tests confirmed that a few of the cytomegalovirus-associated TCR beta chains recognize cytomegalovirus antigens. Because counts were too low, around 18 rarely observed V segments, including chromosome 9 orphons, were left out of the earlier analysis of several hundred of the donors.

To note about this clone: Its antigen specificity is not known. The input lacks base qualities; no much larger clone sits a single base away.

The library was made by the immunoSEQ multiplex PCR assay. The multiplex PCR relied on a mix of 60 forward primers for TCR Vbeta segments and 13 reverse primers for TCR Jbeta segments. The CDR3 region of rearranged TCR beta genes was amplified from genomic DNA by a multiplex PCR assay. On the Illumina HiSeq System, the amplified TCR beta libraries were sequenced as 87-base-pair reads. From the authors' description of their analysis: Across the 600 to 700 repertoires, a later analysis counted around 80 million unique TCR beta chains, roughly 11 million of which were shared by at least two donors. Raw reads were error-corrected and collapsed into unique sequences with a nearest-neighbor algorithm that merged closely related sequences to remove PCR and sequencing errors. To assign V, D and J gene segments, CDR3 sequences were aligned to IMGT reference sequences. For a sequence to be retained, at least a six-nucleotide match to both a V gene segment and a J gene segment was required. A rearrangement counted as productive if the CDR3 had no stop codons and remained in frame with V and J, and every other rearrangement counted as non-productive. Following IMGT convention, CDR3 was defined as the stretch from the second conserved V-encoded cysteine up to the conserved J-encoded phenylalanine. The earlier analysis of a few hundred of the donors excluded any sequence lacking an unambiguous match to a single V gene segment. An earlier analysis of under 750 of the donors called V segments functional above 56.7% productive rearrangements and segregating when the between-donor standard deviation exceeded 5%. A statistical classification framework was built for diagnosing cytomegalovirus status from the catalog of TCR beta chain sequences. V and J gene assignment, in a later analysis, came from comparing TCR nucleotide sequences with IMGT/GENE-DB human TR gene sequences. A later analysis assigned CDR3 sequences and most-parsimonious VDJ recombination scenarios with the TCRdist pipeline. A later analysis defined each TCR beta chain by its CDR3 amino acid sequence plus V-gene family, and excluded reads lacking a unique V-gene family. As a way to deal with suspected cross-contamination and a sequencing artifact, a later analysis dropped 500 to 700 nucleotide sequences that were highly shared and had low generation probability. In a later analysis, a clonal expansion index for each public chain was calculated from normalized within-repertoire ranks of inferred template counts. In a later analysis, generation probabilities were computed with a VDJ recombination model fitted to out-of-frame rearrangements, and the resulting probabilities were checked against IGoR. Hypergeometric tests were used in a later analysis to score TCR-TCR, TCR-HLA and TCR-CMV co-occurrence, with a repertoire-size bias correction applied to the TCR pairs. To estimate false discovery rates, a later analysis permuted the HLA or CMV assignments 20 times. In a later analysis, co-occurring TCRs were grouped using DBSCAN, with TCRdist sequence similarity added in when clustering inside HLA-allele-positive subsets. For co-occurrence clustering, repertoires with fewer than 30,000 or more than 120,000 public chains were excluded, along with roughly five repertoires with anomalous nucleotide sharing. TCRdb provides this immuneACCESS table in a form limited to in-frame rearrangements. Some clones are lacking; in checked studies, under half of them reflect an unresolved V gene, and why the rest are absent is not known. That table is the source of V, J and clone size, and D and trimming were worked out from the DNA. The sample profile shows more than 110,000 clones; 65% to 90% of them were found once. The ten top clones hold roughly 1.2% of the sample.

The cohort consisted of more than 650 healthy bone marrow donors. All cohort members were sampled while nominally healthy, although unrecorded immune exposures were likely present. The donor tested CMV seronegative, placing the donor among the roughly 400 seronegative members of the cohort. Every donor gave a peripheral blood sample, and the peripheral blood mononuclear cells from that sample were used for TCR beta sequencing. The Qiagen DNeasy Blood Extraction Kit was used to extract genomic DNA from the blood cell samples. There are 15 amino acids in the CDR3, from cysteine to phenylalanine inclusive. Just CDR3 DNA is preserved here, 45 bases in frame from base 1. Reading the germline V gene (reference sequence) gives CDR1 MNHNY and CDR2 SVGAGI. V sheds 2 bases and J sheds 7 bases, leaving 18 bases between their ends.

The V and J segments used are TRBV6-6 and TRBJ2-7; the best D guess is TRBD1, with 5 bases matching. Sequenced sample: PBMCs. This sequence originates from a female donor in good health and CMV-seronegative. CDR3 sequence: CASSYQVRAMGEQYF. The DNA reads TGTGCCAGCAGTTACCAAGTCAGGGCTATGGGGGAGCAGTACTTC.